One and the same sample provided the 8 T cell receptor beta chains below, sequenced in a study of T cell repertoires in ileal Crohn's disease. Time point noted: neoterminal ileum biopsy at postoperative endoscopy, about 6 months after surgery. The protocol was immunoSEQ multiplex PCR, while the TCRdb copy is restricted to in-frame clones and leaves out a portion. The sample shows 55,000 to 65,000 clones, approximately 91% of them seen only once. The sample was ileal tissue. The receptors shown here come from an adult with Crohn's disease.

The J gene is TRBJ1-2, the V gene TRBV15, with D hard to call. Germline lookup yields CDR1 LNHNV and CDR2 YYDKDF (reference sequence). The CDR3 is 13 residues long. The V and J ends lost 5 bases and 2 bases respectively, with 9 bases between them. CDR3 in amino acids: CATSPDINYGYTF. The CDR3 DNA reads as TGTGCCACCAGCCCTGACATCAACTATGGCTACACCTTC.

This chain links TRBV28 with TRBJ1-1; D is uncertain. This CDR3 region has 11 residues. Deletions cut 3 bases from V and 4 bases from J, with 3 bases between. CDR1 is MDHEN and CDR2 is SYDVKM in the germline V gene. The CDR3 is CASSLSTEAFF. CDR3 coding DNA: TGTGCCAGCAGTTTGAGCACTGAAGCTTTCTTT.

The rearrangement uses TRBV6-5 and TRBJ1-1; D gene uncertain. Germline assignment: CDR1 MNHEY and CDR2 SVGAGI. The CDR3 spans 15 residues. V was clipped by 0 bases and J by 1 base, with 9 bases between them. The CDR3 spells CASSYSSGWNTEAFF. The CDR3 DNA sequence: TGTGCCAGCAGTTACTCGAGCGGTTGGAACACTGAAGCTTTCTTT.

The rearrangement joins TRBV11-3 to TRBJ1-1, with 8 positions matching TRBD1. This CDR3 has 15 amino acids. V lost 3 bases, J lost 3 bases, and 6 bases stayed unmatched. Germline lookup yields CDR1 SGHNT and CDR2 YENEEA. The CDR3 DNA is TGTGCCAGCAGCTTCCTGGACAGGGTTGACACTGAAGCTTTCTTT. It encodes CASSFLDRVDTEAFF.

This sequence joins TRBV5-4 and TRBJ2-3; D is possibly TRBD1 (5 bases). Germline V gives CDR1 SGHNT, CDR2 YYREEE (reference sequence). The CDR3 loop spans 15 amino acids. V lost 4 bases and J 3 bases, leaving 15 bases between the germline ends. For the CDR3, the DNA is TGTGCCAGCAGCCAGGGTTTTACTAAGACAGATACGCAGTATTTT. It translates to CASSQGFTKTDTQYF.

The chain couples TRBV18 to TRBJ2-1; 9 positions agree with TRBD1. This CDR3 spans 20 amino acids. Germline V gene lookup returns CDR1 KGHSH and CDR2 LQKENI. V was pared by 6 bases and J by 2 bases, with 20 bases of the junction left unmatched. DNA of the CDR3: TGTGCCAGCTCCCCAAGGAGGACAGGGGAAAGCGCTAACCCCTACAATGAGCAGTTCTTC. Amino acids: CASSPRRTGESANPYNEQFF.

The V gene is TRBV2, the J gene TRBJ1-6; D ambiguous. This CDR3 region has 13 residues. Germline V gene sequence: CDR1 SNHLY, CDR2 FYNNEI. Trimming shortened V by 8 bases and J by 0 bases, and 5 bases separated the two germline ends. The CDR3 nucleotides read TGTGCCAGCCGGAGCTCCTATAATTCACCCCTCCACTTT. Its protein product is CASRSSYNSPLHF.

In this sample, this clone turned up once. V gene TRBV5-6 combines with J gene TRBJ2-6, with 12 bases fitting TRBD1. J gave up 2 bases and V 4 bases, and 4 bases lay outside the gene matches. The CDR3 has 17 amino acids. Germline CDR1 SGHDT, CDR2 YYEEEE. For the CDR3, the DNA is TGTGCCAGCAGCCGGGACAGGGGGCGTCCTGGGGCCAACGTCCTGACTTTC. Translating gives CASSRDRGRPGANVLTF.